This passage covers 32 T cell receptor beta chains from one sample sequenced in a study of Tregs in tolerant kidney transplant recipients. Some clones are missing from TCRdb's copy, which holds only in-frame ones; the method was immunoSEQ multiplex PCR. The data show 100,000 to 130,000 clones, 90% seen once. Sequencing used CD4+ T cells from blood, obtained before the transplant. All receptors derive from a human donor who received a combined kidney and bone marrow transplant.

Comments on this clone: Other DNA variants within this sample encode the same CDR3. The gene calls are TRBV6-5 and TRBJ2-7; TRBD1 is a possible D gene (5 bases). V dropped 2 bases and J dropped 4 bases, with 12 bases sitting between them. The CDR3 length is 14 residues. Germline CDR1 is MNHEY and CDR2 is SVGAGI. CDR3 region: CASSYLRAGYEQYF. The CDR3 nucleotides read TGTGCCAGCAGTTACCTCAGGGCTGGGTACGAGCAGTACTTC.

V is TRBV7-9 and J is TRBJ2-7, with 9 positions matching TRBD2. Germline loops: CDR1 SEHNR, CDR2 FQNEAQ (reference sequence). The J segment lost 0 bases and the V segment lost 5 bases, leaving 8 bases of the junction unmatched. CDR3 length equals 16 residues. In DNA form, the CDR3 reads TGTGCCAGCAGCATTAGCGGGAGTAGGGGCTCCTACGAGCAGTACTTC. It translates to CASSISGSRGSYEQYF.

This chain connects TRBV28 to TRBJ2-7; 12 bases align to TRBD1. J gave up 4 bases and V 2 bases, and 3 bases lay outside the gene matches. The CDR3 is 15 amino acids. Per germline, CDR1 MDHEN and CDR2 SYDVKM. For the CDR3, the DNA is TGTGCCAGCAGTTTAGGGACAGGGGGCCGGTACGAGCAGTACTTC. It translates to CASSLGTGGRYEQYF. Supplemented by reference TRBV28 and TRBJ2-7, the full variable domain reads DVKVTQSSRYLVKRTGEKVFLECVQDMDHENMFWYRQDPGLGLRLIYFSYDVKMKEKGDIPEGYSVSREKKERFSLILESASTNQTSMYLCASSLGTGGRYEQYFGPGTRLTVT.

The V gene is TRBV21-1, the J gene TRBJ2-3; the table's D call of TRBD2 was not tested on the DNA. TRBV21-1 is a pseudogene segment. CDR3 size: 19 residues. CDR3 nucleotide sequence: TGTGCCAGCAGCAAAGATCCTCCCGGTAGCGGGAGGGTGGCAGATACGCAGTATTTT. Its translation: CASSKDPPGSGRVADTQYF.

The gene calls are TRBV5-5 and TRBJ2-7; D unclear. V was trimmed by 0 bases and J by 1 base, leaving 5 bases between them. Germline values: CDR1 SGHKS, CDR2 YYEKEE (reference sequence). The CDR3 contains 13 residues. The CDR3 DNA follows: TGTGCCAGCAGCTTGGCGGGTTCCTACGAGCAGTACTTC. This translates into CASSLAGSYEQYF.

The V and J genes are TRBV29-1 and TRBJ2-7; perhaps TRBD1 as D (5 bases). Germline V gene sequence: CDR1 SQVTM, CDR2 ANQGSEA. V was pared by 3 bases and J by 1 base, with 13 bases between. The length of the CDR3 is 14 residues. CDR3 nucleotide sequence: TGCAGCGTTGACGCAGGGATGGGTTCCTACGAGCAGTACTTC. The encoded protein is CSVDAGMGSYEQYF.

This clone was counted once. V usage is TRBV20-1 and J usage is TRBJ2-7; the D is unclear. Deletions cut 1 base from V and 5 bases from J, with 6 bases between. CDR3 length: 11 amino acids. Germline V gene sequence: CDR1 DFQATT, CDR2 SNEGSKA (reference sequence). In DNA, the CDR3 is TGCAGTGCTAGAGCCCCAGACGAGCAGTACTTC. Protein product: CSARAPDEQYF.

The V call is TRBV28, the J call TRBJ2-3; 9 bases fit TRBD2. Germline assignment: CDR1 MDHEN and CDR2 SYDVKM. This CDR3 has 15 amino acids. V lost 4 bases to trimming and J lost 0 bases; unmatched junction nucleotides: 2. The CDR3 region is CASSSSGASTDTQYF. For the CDR3, the DNA is TGTGCCAGCAGTTCTAGCGGGGCTAGCACAGATACGCAGTATTTT.

This chain joins TRBV11-2 and TRBJ2-1, with D perhaps matching TRBD2 (5 bases). The ends were cut back, 9 bases at V and 14 bases at J, with 20 bases in the middle. The CDR3 length is 12 residues. The germline CDR1 and CDR2 sequences are SGHAT and FQNNGV. The CDR3 DNA sequence: TGTGCCAGTCCTACCTTGGGGTCAGCGGAGTTCTTC. Translating it yields CASPTLGSAEFF.

The V and J genes are TRBV5-1 and TRBJ1-1; a possible D gene is TRBD1 (5 bases). The V gene lost 3 bases and the J gene lost 0 bases, with 12 bases spanning the gap. The germline V gene has CDR1 SGHRS and CDR2 YFSETQ. The CDR3 has 15 amino acids. The CDR3 DNA reads as TGCGCCAGCAGCTCGGTGGGGCCCATGAACACTGAAGCTTTCTTT. Amino acid sequence: CASSSVGPMNTEAFF.

This clone was recorded only once. The rearrangement links TRBV28 to TRBJ2-2; TRBD2 matches at 11 bases. Germline-derived CDR1 and CDR2 are MDHEN and SYDVKM. This CDR3 contains 15 residues. Unmatched junction bases numbered 8, after V lost 6 bases and J lost 8 bases. The CDR3 DNA reads as TGTGCCAGCAGCGTCGGGACTAGCGGATATGGGGAGCTGTTTTTT. Translation gives CASSVGTSGYGELFF.

The rearrangement joins TRBV5-8 to TRBJ2-7, with a possible D match to TRBD1 (6 bases). There are 15 residues in the CDR3. V lost 2 bases to trimming and J lost 2 bases, with 14 bases between them. In germline, CDR1 is SGHTS, CDR2 YDEGEE. DNA of the CDR3: TGTGCCAGCAGCTTCGGGCAGGGGAAGACCTACGAGCAGTACTTC. Residues: CASSFGQGKTYEQYF.

The chain combines TRBV19 with TRBJ2-1; 9 positions agree with TRBD2. The CDR3 consists of 15 residues. J lost 3 bases, V lost 4 bases, and 4 bases had no gene match. The germline gives CDR1 LNHDA, CDR2 SQIVND (reference sequence). CDR3 amino acids: CASSSGRADYNEQFF. The CDR3 DNA sequence: TGTGCCAGTAGTAGCGGGAGGGCCGACTACAATGAGCAGTTCTTC.

The rearrangement links TRBV19 to TRBJ2-5; D gene ambiguous. The CDR3 covers 13 residues. Germline V gene data show CDR1 as LNHDA and CDR2 as SQIVND (reference sequence). V dropped 6 bases and J dropped 1 base, with 9 bases sitting between them. For the CDR3, the DNA is TGTGCCAGTAGCCAGAAATTCCAAGAGACCCAGTACTTC. Protein: CASSQKFQETQYF.

The chain recombines TRBV2 with TRBJ2-1, with 8 bases fitting TRBD1. V lost 4 bases and J lost 14; bases outside the gene matches: 4. The CDR3 length is 11 residues. The germline CDR1 and CDR2 sequences are SNHLY and FYNNEI. Here the CDR3 DNA reads TGTGCCAGCAGTGTGGACAGGGAGGAGTTCTTC. Its protein is CASSVDREEFF.

This sequence joins TRBV7-2 and TRBJ1-1, with 9 bases that match TRBD1. The CDR3 contains 15 residues. Germline assignment: CDR1 SGHTA and CDR2 FQGNSA. V lost 5 bases, J lost 1 base, and 5 bases stayed unmatched. CDR3 in DNA: TGTGCCAGCAGCCCATACAGGGGGCAGAACACTGAAGCTTTCTTT. Translation gives CASSPYRGQNTEAFF.

This rearrangement joins TRBV4-3 to TRBJ2-1; tentative D call: TRBD1 (6 bases). CDR1 is LGHNA and CDR2 is YSLEER in the germline V gene. This CDR3 is built from 16 residues. Trimming took 3 bases from V and 2 from J, leaving 14 bases between them. In DNA form, the CDR3 reads TGCGCCAGCAGCCACTACAGGGTCGGGCCCTACAATGAGCAGTTCTTC. Amino acid sequence: CASSHYRVGPYNEQFF.

This clone showed up just once. The genes are TRBV5-1 and TRBJ1-2; 9 bases map to TRBD1. This CDR3 has 15 residues. V gave up 3 bases and J gave up 8 bases; unmatched junction bases: 11. CDR1 is SGHRS and CDR2 is YFSETQ in the germline V gene. For the CDR3, the DNA is TGCGCCAGCAGCTGGGGGGACAGGGATGAAGAAGGCTACACCTTC. Translating it yields CASSWGDRDEEGYTF.

This rearrangement joins TRBV21-1 to TRBJ1-5; TRBD1 is the table's D call, not checked against the DNA. TRBV21-1 is noted as a pseudogene. This CDR3 is 13 amino acids long. CDR3 bases: TGTGCCAGCAGCGGACAGGGATGCCAGCCCCAGCATTTT. Its protein product is CASSGQGCQPQHF.

The gene calls are TRBV7-2 and TRBJ1-2, with 10 bases aligning to TRBD1. The CDR3 is 13 residues long. J gave up 8 bases and V 5 bases, and 5 bases lay outside the gene matches. CDR1 SGHTA and CDR2 FQGNSA come from the germline V gene. The CDR3 sequence: CASSRQGARGYTF. In DNA form, the CDR3 reads TGTGCCAGCAGCCGACAGGGGGCGCGAGGCTACACCTTC.

This clone was recorded at least ten times. The same CDR3 can be traced to other DNA sequences in this sample. This chain joins TRBV18 and TRBJ1-5; 9 bases fit TRBD1. V was pared by 5 bases and J by 4 bases, with 6 bases of the junction left unmatched. The CDR3 runs to 15 residues. Germline CDR1 and CDR2: KGHSH and LQKENI. The CDR3 DNA sequence: TGTGCCAGCTCAGCGGACAGGGGTGGGAATCAGCCCCAGCATTTT. It codes for CASSADRGGNQPQHF.

Written as DNA, the CDR3 is TGTGCCAGCAGTTTGGGGGGGAGGGCCTTATCTGCCGGGGAGCTGTTTTTT. It encodes CASSLGGRALSAGELFF. V gene TRBV28 combines with J gene TRBJ2-2; 7 bases agree with TRBD2. With V trimmed by 3 bases and J by 6 bases, 13 bases remained unmatched. Germline V lookup: CDR1 MDHEN, CDR2 SYDVKM. The CDR3 length is 17 residues.

The V gene is TRBV27, the J gene TRBJ2-2; D is undetermined. V lost 5 bases and J lost 5, with 6 bases in between. CDR3 length: 12 amino acids. Germline V gene lookup returns CDR1 MNHEY and CDR2 SMNVEV (reference sequence). CDR3 bases: TGTGCCAGCAGTCTCCGGACCGGGGAGCTGTTTTTT. Translated: CASSLRTGELFF.

The rearrangement joins TRBV5-1 to TRBJ1-4; a possible D gene is TRBD1 (5 bases). V dropped 0 bases and J dropped 7 bases, with 16 bases sitting between them. The CDR3 has 16 amino acids. Germline V gene sequence: CDR1 SGHRS, CDR2 YFSETQ. CDR3 residues: CASSLVQVGGGEKLFF. CDR3 bases: TGCGCCAGCAGCTTGGTACAGGTGGGAGGAGGTGAAAAACTGTTTTTT.

This chain uses TRBV10-1 with TRBJ1-1; a weak D match, TRBD1 (6 bases). CDR1 is WNHNN, CDR2 SYGVQD, per germline (reference sequence). The CDR3 is made up of 15 amino acids. V lost 3 bases to trimming and J lost 1 base, with 12 bases between them. The CDR3 nucleotides are TGCGCCAGCAGTGACACCGGGACACCGAACACTGAAGCTTTCTTT. This translates into CASSDTGTPNTEAFF.

The CDR3 sequence: CASSQIQGTQYF. DNA for the CDR3: TGTGCCAGCAGCCAAATACAGGGCACCCAGTACTTC. J is TRBJ2-5 and V is TRBV11-2, with D possibly TRBD1 on 6 matching bases. CDR1 is SGHAT, CDR2 FQNNGV, per germline. CDR3 length: 12 amino acids. V was shortened by 5 bases and J by 8 bases, with 12 bases between the two germline ends.

This clone is a singleton in its sample. The CDR3 reads CASALLGGSSGNTIYF. CDR3 in DNA: TGCGCCAGCGCTCTTCTTGGGGGGAGCTCTGGAAACACCATATATTTT. The V gene is TRBV4-1, the J gene TRBJ1-3, with a tentative D call TRBD1 (5 bases). Germline V gives CDR1 MGHRA, CDR2 YSYEKL. Trimming took 8 bases from V and 0 from J, leaving 17 bases between them. The CDR3 runs to 16 residues.

The sample holds one count of this clone. The CDR3 sequence is CASSPGPNPNQPQHF. CDR3 coding DNA: TGTGCCAGCAGCCCTGGGCCAAATCCCAATCAGCCCCAGCATTTT. The rearrangement joins TRBV9 to TRBJ1-5; D is unclear. Germline V gene sequence: CDR1 SGDLS, CDR2 YYNGEE. The CDR3 runs to 15 residues. The V end lost 4 bases, the J end lost 3 bases, and 14 bases lay between the germline ends.

This chain links TRBV7-9 with TRBJ2-3, with D tentatively TRBD1 (5 bases). CDR1 is SEHNR and CDR2 is FQNEAQ in the germline V gene (reference sequence). This CDR3 has 14 amino acids. V dropped 7 bases and J dropped 3 bases, with 14 bases sitting between them. The CDR3 loop reads CASTPGSGTDTQYF. The CDR3 nucleotides read TGTGCCAGCACCCCAGGGTCTGGGACAGATACGCAGTATTTT.

The CDR3, as DNA: TGTGCCAGCAGCTTAGCGGGGGGGAAAGATACGCAGTATTTT. Its translation: CASSLAGGKDTQYF. The chain combines TRBV7-2 with TRBJ2-3, with 7 nucleotides matching TRBD2. This CDR3 comprises 14 residues. V dropped 0 bases and J dropped 5; count of bases not matched to a gene: 2. Germline V lookup: CDR1 SGHTA, CDR2 FQGNSA. Full variable domain (remainder filled in from reference TRBV7-2 and TRBJ2-3): GAGVSQSPSNKVTEKGKDVELRCDPISGHTALYWYRQSLGQGLEFLIYFQGNSAPDKSGLPSDRFSAERTGGSVSTLTIQRTQQEDSAVYLCASSLAGGKDTQYFGPGTRLTVL.

The rearrangement joins TRBV11-3 to TRBJ2-2; D ambiguous. Germline CDR1 reads SGHNT; CDR2 reads YENEEA. V was cut by 5 bases and J by 7 bases, with 11 bases left in between. The CDR3 totals 13 residues. This CDR3 is CASSVIAFGELFF. The DNA for the CDR3 is TGTGCCAGCAGCGTAATAGCATTCGGGGAGCTGTTTTTT.

The V gene is TRBV6-6, the J gene TRBJ1-4; a weak D match, TRBD1 (5 bases). The ends were cut back, 6 bases at V and 4 bases at J, with 9 bases in the middle. Germline V lookup: CDR1 MNHNY, CDR2 SVGAGI (reference sequence). This CDR3 region has 13 residues. The CDR3 bases are TGTGCCAGCAGAGCCGACAGTAATGAAAAACTGTTTTTT. Translating gives CASRADSNEKLFF.